Each of the 27 T cell receptor beta chains below was sequenced from the same sample in a study of read filtering for tumor transcriptome and immune sequencing. The library was built from 400 to 500 ng RNA with molecular barcoded adaptors for alpha/delta and beta/gamma chains. TCRdb analysed the reads with MiXCR anew, one entry per CDR3 protein. The repertoire holds 40,000 or so distinct CDR3 sequences, with about 13% as singletons. The sequencing sample was made of a population of CD138-negative cells sorted from bone marrow. All receptors derive from a donor at least 40 years old with multiple myeloma.

This clonotype has a count of ten or more. The chain uses TRBV20-1 and TRBJ2-5; 10 bases align to TRBD2. Germline CDR1 and CDR2: DFQATT and SNEGSKA (reference sequence). With 5 bases clipped from V and 2 bases from J, the junction kept 5 bases outside the gene matches. The CDR3 is 14 amino acids. The CDR3 reads CSALAGGYQETQYF. DNA for the CDR3: TGCAGTGCTTTAGCGGGGGGCTATCAAGAGACCCAGTACTTC.

This clonotype occurred many times. The chain employs TRBV3-1 and TRBJ1-4, with a tentative D call TRBD1 (5 bases). The V gene's germline CDR1 is LGHDT and CDR2 YNNKEL (reference sequence). The V gene lost 4 bases and the J gene lost 5 bases, with 11 bases spanning the gap. This CDR3 is built from 14 residues. The DNA of the CDR3 is TGTGCCAGCAGCCCCCGGGACGGGAATGAAAAACTGTTTTTT. Its translation is CASSPRDGNEKLFF.

This clonotype came up many times. The V gene is TRBV20-1, the J gene TRBJ1-5; D is ambiguous. Deletions cut 6 bases from V and 3 bases from J, with 12 bases between. This CDR3 comprises 13 residues. Germline V gene sequence: CDR1 DFQATT, CDR2 SNEGSKA (reference sequence). The CDR3 region is CSARPASNQPQHF. In DNA, the CDR3 is TGCAGTGCAAGACCGGCTTCCAATCAGCCCCAGCATTTT.

About this clonotype: Given a much more abundant clone one base away, this may be a read error. The chain is built from TRBV6-1 and TRBJ2-3; no reliable D call. V dropped 6 bases and J dropped 1 base, with 11 bases sitting between them. CDR3 size: 14 residues. Germline V gives CDR1 MNHNS, CDR2 SASEGT. The CDR3 nucleotides are TGTGCCAGCAGACGTGGACCGGGCACAGATACGCAGTATTTT. It translates to CASRRGPGTDTQYF.

There are many counts of this clonotype. This rearrangement joins TRBV5-1 to TRBJ1-1; 8 positions agree with TRBD1. Germline V gene sequence: CDR1 SGHRS, CDR2 YFSETQ. The CDR3 covers 16 residues. Trimming took 4 bases from V and 0 from J; bases not matched to a gene: 8. The CDR3 DNA follows: TGCGCCAGCAGCAGGGGGACAGGCTTACTGAACACTGAAGCTTTCTTT. It yields the protein CASSRGTGLLNTEAFF. Looking up the rest from reference TRBV5-1 and TRBJ1-1 gives the full variable domain: KAGVTQTPRYLIKTRGQQVTLSCSPISGHRSVSWYQQTPGQGLQFLFEYFSETQRNKGNFPGRFSGRQFSNSRSEMNVSTLELGDSALYLCASSRGTGLLNTEAFFGQGTRLTVV.

At least ten counts were recorded for this clonotype. This sequence joins TRBV10-2 and TRBJ1-1, with 9 bases lining up with TRBD1. This CDR3 is 15 amino acids long. The V segment lost 6 bases and the J segment 2 bases; nucleotides outside the gene matches: 7. CDR1 is WSHSY and CDR2 is SAAADI in the germline V gene. The CDR3 protein is CASRDNRGRNTEAFF. In DNA form, the CDR3 reads TGCGCCAGCAGGGACAACAGGGGGCGAAACACTGAAGCTTTCTTT.

This clonotype was picked up many times. The chain recombines TRBV3-1 with TRBJ2-1, with TRBD2 matching 15 bases. CDR1 is LGHDT, CDR2 YNNKEL, per germline (reference sequence). The V gene end was trimmed by 3 bases and the J gene end by 3 bases; junction bases not matched to a gene: 6. The CDR3 contains 18 residues. The CDR3 loop reads CASSHSRTSGRDYNEQFF. The CDR3 DNA follows: TGTGCCAGCAGCCATTCGCGGACTAGCGGGAGGGACTACAATGAGCAGTTCTTC.

At least ten counts were recorded for this clonotype. This chain connects TRBV19 to TRBJ2-1, with TRBD2 matching over 8 bases. CDR1 is LNHDA, CDR2 SQIVND, per germline (reference sequence). The CDR3 is 14 residues long. Losses at the gene ends were 3 bases for V and 9 bases for J; bases not matched to a gene: 7. The CDR3, as DNA: TGTGCCAGTAGTATTTCGGGTCGGGGGGGTGAGCAGTTCTTC. This translates into CASSISGRGGEQFF.

This clonotype has a count of ten or more. The V and J genes are TRBV11-2 and TRBJ2-3; TRBD1 matches 7 bases. Trimming cost V 10 bases and J 4 bases; bases outside gene matches: 14. CDR3 length: 15 amino acids. The germline gives CDR1 SGHAT, CDR2 FQNNGV. The CDR3 protein is CATGPLRTGADTQYF. The CDR3 bases are TGTGCCACCGGCCCCTTGCGGACAGGAGCAGATACGCAGTATTTT.

This clonotype occurred a few times. A read error may account for a junction end that differs from germline. The chain combines TRBV14 with TRBJ1-4; D is undetermined. Looked up from germline, CDR1 is SGHDN and CDR2 is FVKESK. The CDR3 has 17 residues. DNA of the CDR3: TGTGCCAGCAGCCAATTGGGTCTGGACCGGCATAGGGAAAAACGGTTTTTT. Its translation is CASSQLGLDRHREKRFF.

The chain recombines TRBV3-1 with TRBJ2-1, with a tentative D call TRBD1 (6 bases). Deletions cut 3 bases from V and 10 bases from J, with 7 bases between. The CDR3 length is 11 residues. The V gene's germline CDR1 is LGHDT and CDR2 YNNKEL (reference sequence). CDR3 sequence: CASSHDREQFF. DNA for the CDR3: TGTGCCAGCAGCCACGACAGGGAGCAGTTCTTC.

The table lists this clonotype with many counts. V gene TRBV20-1 combines with J gene TRBJ2-7, with 8 bases fitting TRBD1. The CDR3 length is 14 residues. The V and J ends lost 6 bases and 4 bases, in that order; junction bases with no gene match: 11. Germline V gives CDR1 DFQATT, CDR2 SNEGSKA (reference sequence). CDR3 sequence: CSASPGTGSYEQYF. The CDR3 DNA sequence: TGCAGTGCGTCCCCCGGGACAGGATCGTACGAGCAGTACTTC.

In its sample, this clonotype was seen many times. V and J are TRBV7-9 and TRBJ2-1, with 14 bases lining up with TRBD2. CDR3 size: 19 residues. CDR1 and CDR2 (germline): SEHNR, FQNEAQ (reference sequence). With 3 bases clipped from V and 2 bases from J, the junction kept 9 bases outside the gene matches. As DNA, the CDR3 is TGTGCCAGCAGCTTCGACGGGACTAGCGGGAGTTGGCCCTACAATGAGCAGTTCTTC. Protein sequence: CASSFDGTSGSWPYNEQFF. Combining the CDR3 with reference TRBV7-9 and TRBJ2-1 gives the whole variable domain DTGVSQNPRHKITKRGQNVTFRCDPISEHNRLYWYRQTLGQGPEFLTYFQNEAQLEKSRLLSDRFSAERPKGSFSTLEIQRTEQGDSAMYLCASSFDGTSGSWPYNEQFFGPGTRLTVL.

This clonotype was found many times. The chain joins TRBV7-8 to TRBJ1-6; 7 positions agree with TRBD1. There are 15 residues in the CDR3. The germline V gene has CDR1 SGHVS and CDR2 FQNEAQ. V was pared by 5 bases and J by 10 bases, with 11 bases of the junction left unmatched. CDR3 region: CASSQIRTGDSPLHF. In nucleotides, the CDR3 is TGTGCCAGCAGCCAAATAAGGACAGGAGACTCACCCCTCCACTTT. The whole variable domain, remainder taken from reference TRBV7-8 and TRBJ1-6, is GAGVSQSPRYKVAKRGQDVALRCDPISGHVSLFWYQQALGQGPEFLTYFQNEAQLDKSGLPSDRFFAERPEGSVSTLKIQRTQQEDSAVYLCASSQIRTGDSPLHFGNGTRLTVT.

Regarding this clonotype: Lacking the conserved final phenylalanine or tryptophan, this CDR3 likely reflects a read error. It is unclear where the CDR3 begins or ends on the DNA, so no DNA is shown, and the CDR3 is as TCRdb lists it. The chain recombines TRBV4-1 with TRBJ2-1. CDR1 is MGHRA, CDR2 YSYEKL, per germline. The CDR3 numbers 16 amino acids, ends counted. The chain's CDR3 is CASSQLFAVSYNEQLY.

There are many counts of this clonotype. The genes are TRBV20-1 and TRBJ2-7; unclear D gene. V lost 1 base and J lost 4, with 5 bases in between. This CDR3 has 11 residues. Germline CDR1 is DFQATT and CDR2 is SNEGSKA (reference sequence). In DNA, the CDR3 is TGCAGTGCTAGAGCCAATTACGAGCAGTACTTC. This gives the protein CSARANYEQYF.

The sample holds many counts of this clonotype. The V and J genes are TRBV29-1 and TRBJ2-7; D ambiguous. The V gene's germline CDR1 is SQVTM and CDR2 ANQGSEA. Deletions cut 4 bases from V and 7 bases from J, with 17 bases between. The CDR3 has 13 residues. CDR3 residues: CSVATTGGGEQYF. The DNA of the CDR3 is TGCAGCGTTGCGACAACGGGTGGTGGGGAGCAGTACTTC.

This clonotype appeared many times. J is TRBJ2-4 and V is TRBV2; 7 bases align to TRBD1. CDR3 length: 17 amino acids. J was trimmed by 0 bases and V by 7 bases; bases with no gene match: 12. From germline, CDR1 is SNHLY and CDR2 FYNNEI. CDR3 residues: CASTHPGTDLAKNIQYF. Here the CDR3 DNA reads TGTGCCAGCACCCACCCTGGGACAGATCTAGCCAAAAACATTCAGTACTTC.

This clonotype has ten or more counts. The genes are TRBV1 and TRBJ2-7; the table's D gene call, TRBD2, was not cross checked with the DNA. TRBV1 represents a pseudogene. CDR3 size: 18 residues. The CDR3 nucleotides read TGCACCAGCAGCCAAGTCTCGAGAGTAGCGGGAGTACGGCCATGCCAGTACTTC. Its protein product is CTSSQVSRVAGVRPCQYF.

This clonotype rates as medium-sized (0.01 to 0.1%). V gene TRBV7-9 combines with J gene TRBJ2-1, with TRBD2 matching 13 bases. CDR3 length equals 15 residues. The V gene's germline CDR1 is SEHNR and CDR2 FQNEAQ (reference sequence). The V segment lost 1 base and the J segment 10 bases; nucleotides outside the gene matches: 4. CDR3 coding DNA: TGTGCCAGCAGCTTAGGACTAGCGGGAGGTAAAGAGCAGTTCTTC. It specifies CASSLGLAGGKEQFF.

About this clonotype itself: A read error is the likely source, as a far larger clone sits one nucleotide away. The chain combines TRBV5-4 with TRBJ1-2; TRBD1 agrees at 8 bases. Germline lookup yields CDR1 SGHNT and CDR2 YYREEE (reference sequence). The CDR3 length is 14 residues. DNA of the CDR3: TGCGCCAGCGGCTTCGGGACAGGCTCTGGTGGCTACACCTTC. Its translation: CASGFGTGSGGYTF.

This clonotype has at least ten counts. The rearrangement uses TRBV11-2 and TRBJ2-3; 11 bases map to TRBD2. This CDR3 region has 15 residues. Germline V gene sequence: CDR1 SGHAT, CDR2 FQNNGV. Unmatched junction bases numbered 7, after V lost 5 bases and J lost 6 bases. This chain's CDR3 is CASSISGGVRDTQYF. CDR3 coding DNA: TGTGCCAGCAGCATTAGCGGGGGGGTTCGGGATACGCAGTATTTT. Full variable domain (rest looked up from reference TRBV11-2 and TRBJ2-3): EAGVAQSPRYKIIEKRQSVAFWCNPISGHATLYWYQQILGQGPKLLIQFQNNGVVDDSQLPKDRFSAERLKGVDSTLKIQPAKLEDSAVYLCASSISGGVRDTQYFGPGTRLTVL.

This clonotype has a count of ten or more. Written as DNA, the CDR3 is TGTGCCAGCAGTTACGAAGGGGGGAACACTGAAGCTTTCTTT. Its protein product is CASSYEGGNTEAFF. The genes are TRBV6-2 or TRBV6-3 and TRBJ1-1, with D possibly TRBD1 on 6 matching bases. This CDR3 has 14 residues. CDR1 MNHEY and CDR2 SVGEGT come from the germline V gene. V lost 2 bases and J lost 1, with 8 bases in between.

In this sample, this clonotype turned up many times. This chain uses TRBV30 with TRBJ1-5, with a possible D match to TRBD1 (5 bases). With 2 bases removed from V and 4 bases from J, the gap between germline ends came to 12 bases. In germline, CDR1 is GTSNPN, CDR2 SVGIG (reference sequence). The CDR3 is made up of 14 amino acids. The CDR3 loop is CAWSLGTENQPQHF. The DNA of the CDR3 is TGTGCCTGGAGTCTCGGGACTGAGAATCAGCCCCAGCATTTT. The variable domain in full, completed from reference TRBV30 and TRBJ1-5, reads SQTIHQWPATLVQPVGSPLSLECTVEGTSNPNLYWYRQAAGRGLQLLFYSVGIGQISSEVPQNLSASRPQDRQFILSSKKLLLSDSGFYLCAWSLGTENQPQHFGDGTRLSIL.

This clonotype has at least ten counts. The rearrangement uses TRBV3-1 and TRBJ2-1; 7 bases match TRBD2. This CDR3 has 15 amino acids. Germline-derived CDR1 and CDR2 are LGHDT and YNNKEL (reference sequence). The J segment lost 1 base and the V segment lost 4 bases, leaving 4 bases of the junction unmatched. This CDR3 reads CASSPEAGSYNEQFF. In nucleotides, the CDR3 is TGTGCCAGCAGCCCAGAAGCGGGATCCTACAATGAGCAGTTCTTC.

This clonotype was seen repeatedly, ten times or more. The chain has TRBV20-1 and TRBJ2-2, with TRBD2 identical over 15 bases. V lost 4 bases and J lost 7; bases outside the gene matches: 10. The germline V gene has CDR1 DFQATT and CDR2 SNEGSKA (reference sequence). The CDR3 is 17 residues long. DNA of the CDR3: TGCAGTGCTACCCCCCGGACTAGCGGGAGGGTGGGCGGGGAGCTGTTTTTT. It is translated as CSATPRTSGRVGGELFF.

In the case of this clonotype: A single base is all that separates this from a far larger clone, so a read error is likely. V is TRBV6-8 and J is TRBJ1-1; 7 bases match TRBD1. This CDR3 contains 16 residues. Germline V gene sequence: CDR1 MNHGY, CDR2 SAAAGT. Trimming removed 10 bases from V and 0 bases from J; junction bases left unmatched: 14. CDR3 amino acids: CANRGQKEFVNTEAFF. The DNA of the CDR3 is TGTGCCAACAGGGGACAGAAGGAATTCGTGAACACTGAAGCTTTCTTT.